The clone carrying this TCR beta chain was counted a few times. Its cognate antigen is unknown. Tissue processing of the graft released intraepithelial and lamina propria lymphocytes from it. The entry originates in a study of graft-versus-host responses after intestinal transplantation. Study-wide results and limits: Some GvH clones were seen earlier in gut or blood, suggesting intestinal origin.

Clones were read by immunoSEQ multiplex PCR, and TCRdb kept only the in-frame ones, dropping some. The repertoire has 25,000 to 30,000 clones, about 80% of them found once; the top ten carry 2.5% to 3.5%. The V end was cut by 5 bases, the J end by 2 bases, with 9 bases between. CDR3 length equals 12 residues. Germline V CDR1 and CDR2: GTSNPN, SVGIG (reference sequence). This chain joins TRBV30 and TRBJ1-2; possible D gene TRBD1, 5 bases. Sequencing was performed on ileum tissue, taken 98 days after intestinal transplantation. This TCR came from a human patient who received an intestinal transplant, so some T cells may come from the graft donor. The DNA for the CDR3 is TGTGCCTGGCAGGGACCCAACTATGGCTACACCTTC. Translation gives CAWQGPNYGYTF.